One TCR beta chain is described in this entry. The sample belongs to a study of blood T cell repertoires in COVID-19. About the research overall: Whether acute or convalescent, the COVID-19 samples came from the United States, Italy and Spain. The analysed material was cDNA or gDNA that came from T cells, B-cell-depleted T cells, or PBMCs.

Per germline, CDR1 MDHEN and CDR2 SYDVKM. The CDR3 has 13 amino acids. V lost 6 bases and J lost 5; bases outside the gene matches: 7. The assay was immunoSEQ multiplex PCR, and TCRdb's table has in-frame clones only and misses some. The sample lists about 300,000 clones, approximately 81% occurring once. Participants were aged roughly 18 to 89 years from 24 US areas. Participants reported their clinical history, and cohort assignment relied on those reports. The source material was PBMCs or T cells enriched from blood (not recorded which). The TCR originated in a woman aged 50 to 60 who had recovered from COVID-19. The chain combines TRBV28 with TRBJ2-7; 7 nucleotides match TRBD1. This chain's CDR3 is CASRETGVDEQYF. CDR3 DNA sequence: TGTGCCAGCAGAGAAACAGGGGTCGACGAGCAGTACTTC.